This T cell receptor (beta chain) was profiled in a study of cytomegalovirus exposure and HLA in healthy donors. The PCR made use of 60 Vbeta and 13 Jbeta primers. Assay: immunoSEQ multiplex PCR; the TCRdb copy retains only in-frame clones and omits some. The repertoire consists of 150,000 to 200,000 clones, with around 80% occurring once and the leading ten covering around 1.4%. Study observations and caveats: Earlier analysis looked at TCR beta V segments, and most were productive about 90% or about 30% of the time. Some segments of the V type, notably TRBV6-2 and TRBV6-3, were excluded as indistinguishable.

Note on this clone: What it binds is not known.

The CDR3 has 15 residues. The germline V gene has CDR1 SGHAT and CDR2 FQNNGV. The V and J ends lost 5 bases and 6 bases, in that order; junction bases with no gene match: 6. The gene calls are TRBV11-2 and TRBJ2-2; 10 bases are a match to TRBD2. The sequence was obtained from a girl under 18 in good health and CMV-seropositive. The sequenced material came from PBMCs. DNA of the CDR3: TGTGCCAGCAGCGCGCTAAGCGGGAGGGCCGGGGAGCTGTTTTTT. Translation: CASSALSGRAGELFF. Based on the CDR3 plus reference TRBV11-2 and TRBJ2-2, the full variable domain is EAGVAQSPRYKIIEKRQSVAFWCNPISGHATLYWYQQILGQGPKLLIQFQNNGVVDDSQLPKDRFSAERLKGVDSTLKIQPAKLEDSAVYLCASSALSGRAGELFFGEGSRLTVL.